This T cell receptor (beta chain) was obtained from a study of patients and donors after allogeneic stem cell transplantation (TCRdb year 2020). This clonotype has more than one count but fewer than ten. What antigen it recognizes has not been identified. No per-base quality is available; no much larger clone lies one base away. The cysteine opens and the phenylalanine closes a CDR3 of 16 amino acids. Only the CDR3 DNA is retained, 48 bases long and in frame from the first base. CDR1 and CDR2, per the germline V gene, are KGHSH and LQKENI. The germline V end is reduced by 1 base and the J end by 3 bases; junction bases left unmatched: 9. Library construction relied on RT-PCR. Sequencing relied on a NextSeq 550. Using fastp at Q25 and MiXCR, TCRdb reprocessed the public reads and kept productive beta chains. For every CDR3 protein sequence, its rows merge into one entry that carries the most common genes and DNA. The sample table lists 410,000 or so distinct CDR3 sequences, about a sixth of them with a count of one. 6.5% to 7.5% of the sample is in the top ten clones.

The sample taken for sequencing was blood, either unsorted or a sorted T cell fraction (not recorded which). Recombination linked TRBV18 to TRBJ2-7; the central 7 bases match TRBD1. The TCR sequence derives from a human donor who was either an allogeneic HSCT recipient or a stem cell or donor lymphocyte infusion donor (not recorded which). It is not recorded whose cells these are; they may come from a transplant donor. The DNA sequence is TGTGCCAGCTCACCACTGATGGGACAGAAAGTCTACGAGCAGTACTTC. Its protein is CASSPLMGQKVYEQYF. The entire variable domain, with the stretches around the CDR3 drawn from the reference TRBV18 and TRBJ2-7 proteins, is NAGVMQNPRHLVRRRGQEARLRCSPMKGHSHVYWYRQLPEEGLKFMVYLQKENIIDESGMPKERFSAEFPKEGPSILRIQQVVRGDSAAYFCASSPLMGQKVYEQYFGPGTRLTVT.